This T cell receptor (beta chain) was retrieved from a study of cytomegalovirus exposure and HLA in healthy donors. Study-wide points: Available immune exposure information was restricted to CMV serostatus only. Analysis was carried out at a later point, and it linked a missense DCLRE1C variant to TCR beta V- and J-gene trimming. Roughly uniform depth of sequencing across donors was assumed in presence/absence analyses.

The PCR had 60 Vbeta and 13 Jbeta primers. As processed by the authors: As a later analysis found, there were 60 million to 90 million unique TCR beta chains, of which around 10 million were shared. This table comes from immunoSEQ multiplex PCR, and its TCRdb copy is limited to in-frame clones, with some not included. V, J and clone size derive from that table, while D and trimming were established from the DNA sequence. This repertoire includes 29,000 or so clones. Concerning this clone: The antigen is undetermined.

This clonotype originated in a man aged 25-45 years in good health and CMV-seronegative. Sequencing was performed on PBMCs.

Written as DNA, the CDR3 is TGTGCCAGCAGTTACAGGGGGCAAGGTGAAAAACTGTTTTTT. Translation: CASSYRGQGEKLFF. The V gene is TRBV11-2, the J gene TRBJ1-4; TRBD1 aligns across 9 bases. This CDR3 contains 14 residues. CDR1 is SGHAT, CDR2 FQNNGV, per germline. The J segment lost 7 bases and the V segment lost 6 bases, leaving 6 bases of the junction unmatched.